This entry describes one TCR beta chain. Its antigen remains unknown. This entry comes from a study of CD8+ T cells in alopecia areata. Following RNA extraction, reverse transcription yielded cDNA that acted as the sequencing template. Repertoires were generated with immunoSEQ multiplex PCR, while TCRdb's copy carries only in-frame clones and drops some. This sample has about 15,000 clones; 45% to 65% occur once, and the top ten carry about 12%. Specimens obtained from alopecia areata patients comprised lesional scalp punch biopsies and peripheral blood. Points from the study as a whole: TCRs were shared less clearly across patients than in mice, possibly for HLA-related reasons.

Germline V gene lookup returns CDR1 MNHEY and CDR2 SVGAGI. The junction had 4 bases not matched to a gene; V was cut back by 6 bases and J by 9 bases. The CDR3 has 12 amino acids. The specimen was skin. V and J are TRBV6-5 and TRBJ2-1; 8 nucleotides align to TRBD2. This sequence originates from a human donor with alopecia areata. CDR3 residues: CASRKLAGEQFF. The DNA for the CDR3 is TGTGCCAGCAGGAAGCTAGCGGGTGAGCAGTTCTTC.